One sample yielded the 19 T cell receptor beta chains listed below, sequenced in a study of human T cells and chemical hapten exposure. Time point given: pre-sensitization, week 0. Treatment in this sample: therapeutic diphenylcyclopropenone sensitization with weekly scalp DPC. TCRdb itself ran the RACE reads through MiXCR, one entry per CDR3 protein. The sample gives more than 85,000 distinct CDR3 sequences, about 8.5% of which show up once; roughly 2.6% is in the top ten. This specimen was whole blood, taken in connection with sensitization to the hapten diphenylcyclopropenone (DPC). The receptors come from a man aged 40-55 years with alopecia areata. Some clones in this sample may be carry-over from other donors' samples.

This clonotype was seen at least ten times. V is TRBV24-1 and J is TRBJ2-7; weak D call: TRBD2 (5 bases). There are 15 residues in the CDR3. V gave up 7 bases and J gave up 3 bases, with 18 bases separating them. Germline V gene data show CDR1 as KGHDR and CDR2 as SFDVKD. CDR3 in DNA: TGTGCCACCAGCGAGGGCCCGCCCCCTCTCTACGAGCAGTACTTC. It yields the protein CATSEGPPPLYEQYF.

This clonotype was seen a handful of times. This chain links TRBV6-5 with TRBJ1-2; D is perhaps TRBD1 (6 bases). The CDR3 sequence is 13 residues long. Trimming shortened V by 6 bases and J by 8 bases, and 16 bases separated the two germline ends. Germline values: CDR1 MNHEY, CDR2 SVGAGI. Here the CDR3 DNA reads TGTGCCAGCAGAGATGAGAGGGGGGGGGGCTACACCTTC. As protein: CASRDERGGGYTF.

The J gene is TRBJ1-1, the V gene TRBV7-9, with a weak D call TRBD1 (5 bases). V dropped 5 bases and J dropped 7 bases, with 20 bases sitting between them. Looked up from germline, CDR1 is SEHNR and CDR2 is FQNEAQ (reference sequence). The CDR3 length is 15 residues. The CDR3: CASSPSSSGTIEAFF. The CDR3 DNA sequence: TGTGCCAGCAGCCCATCCTCAAGCGGGACGATTGAAGCTTTCTTT.

This clonotype was observed a handful of times. This chain joins TRBV4-3 and TRBJ2-7; D gene unclear. Germline V gene data show CDR1 as LGHNA and CDR2 as YSLEER. There are 13 residues in the CDR3. Trimming took 0 bases from V and 3 from J, leaving 6 bases between them. In DNA form, the CDR3 reads TGCGCCAGCAGCCAAGATGTGGGCTACGAGCAGTACTTC. Protein sequence: CASSQDVGYEQYF.

The chain uses TRBV7-8 and TRBJ2-7, with D perhaps being TRBD1 or TRBD2 (5 bases each). Germline CDR1 SGHVS, CDR2 FQNEAQ. The CDR3 extends over 15 amino acids. V lost 1 base and J lost 1, with 11 bases in between. This chain's CDR3 is CASSLGADTSYEQYV. The DNA for the CDR3 is TGTGCCAGCAGCTTAGGAGCGGACACTTCCTACGAGCAGTACGTC.

This clonotype was seen at least ten times. The chain combines TRBV10-2 with TRBJ2-1; 7 bases agree with TRBD2. The CDR3 runs to 13 residues. Germline values: CDR1 WSHSY, CDR2 SAAADI. V gave up 2 bases and J gave up 16 bases; unmatched junction bases: 11. DNA for the CDR3: TGCGCCAGCAGTGAGAGGCTAGCGGAGCCACCTTTCTTC. The encoded protein is CASSERLAEPPFF.

This clonotype was seen at least ten times. The genes are TRBV29-1 and TRBJ2-7, with D possibly TRBD2 on 5 matching bases. Germline V gene lookup returns CDR1 SQVTM and CDR2 ANQGSEA. Trimming removed 0 bases at V and 0 bases at J, with 6 bases between. This CDR3 has 13 residues. CDR3 amino acids: CSVEEGVSYEQYF. DNA for the CDR3: TGCAGCGTTGAAGAGGGAGTCTCCTACGAGCAGTACTTC.

This chain joins TRBV4-3 and TRBJ2-1, with 12 nucleotides matching TRBD2. The ends lost 2 bases at V and 6 bases at J; junction bases unmatched: 8. The CDR3 extends over 17 amino acids. CDR1 is LGHNA and CDR2 is YSLEER in the germline V gene. CDR3 nucleotides: TGCGCCAGCAGCCAAAGGAATCCGGGACTAGCGGGCAATGAGCAGTTCTTC. Translating gives CASSQRNPGLAGNEQFF.

This clonotype showed up just a few times. V and J are TRBV5-1 and TRBJ2-3; no firm D call. The CDR3 has 13 residues. V was cut by 4 bases and J by 2 bases, with 8 bases left in between. Germline assignment: CDR1 SGHRS and CDR2 YFSETQ. The CDR3 sequence: CASSHAATDTQYF. The CDR3 DNA follows: TGCGCCAGCAGCCACGCGGCCACAGATACGCAGTATTTT.

This clonotype was recorded many times. The gene calls are TRBV6-1 and TRBJ2-7, with 9 positions matching TRBD2. CDR3 length: 13 residues. J was trimmed by 4 bases and V by 8 bases; bases with no gene match: 6. Per germline, CDR1 MNHNS and CDR2 SASEGT. The CDR3 reads CASASGILYEQYV. CDR3 DNA sequence: TGTGCCAGCGCTAGCGGGATATTATACGAGCAGTACGTC.

In its sample, this clonotype was seen many times. The V and J genes are TRBV3-2 and TRBJ2-7; the DNA was not compared with TRBD1, the D call given in the table. TRBV3-2 is a pseudogene segment. This CDR3 region has 16 residues. Here the CDR3 reads CASSQDPTGKSYEQYF. For the CDR3, the DNA is TGTGCCAGCAGCCAAGATCCCACAGGGAAGTCCTACGAGCAGTACTTC.

There are a few counts of this clonotype. This rearrangement joins TRBV29-1 to TRBJ2-7, with 10 bases fitting TRBD1. CDR3 length: 12 amino acids. J gave up 4 bases and V 7 bases, and 4 bases lay outside the gene matches. The germline gives CDR1 SQVTM, CDR2 ANQGSEA. The chain's CDR3 is CSAWTGGYEQYF. In DNA, the CDR3 is TGCAGCGCTTGGACAGGGGGTTACGAGCAGTACTTC.

This clonotype was detected ten times or more. This chain uses TRBV29-1 with TRBJ1-3, with D perhaps matching TRBD1 (6 bases). V lost 7 bases and J 4 bases, leaving 14 bases between the germline ends. The CDR3 has 13 residues. Germline CDR1 and CDR2: SQVTM and ANQGSEA. The CDR3 is CSGSGDNGNTIYF. The CDR3 DNA sequence: TGCAGCGGCTCAGGGGACAACGGAAACACCATATATTTT.

This clonotype has ten or more counts. This chain links TRBV29-1 with TRBJ2-6, with D unclear. Trimming shortened V by 0 bases and J by 2 bases, and 11 bases separated the two germline ends. The CDR3 has 16 amino acids. Germline loops: CDR1 SQVTM, CDR2 ANQGSEA. The CDR3 sequence: CSVEDIGGTGANVLTF. The CDR3 DNA follows: TGCAGCGTTGAAGATATCGGTGGAACTGGGGCCAACGTCCTGACTTTC.

The rearrangement links TRBV20-1 to TRBJ1-4; the D is unclear. The ends were cut back, 2 bases at V and 5 bases at J, with 12 bases in the middle. The CDR3 runs to 14 residues. Germline CDR1 DFQATT, CDR2 SNEGSKA (reference sequence). This CDR3 reads CSARSSSGNEKLFF. The CDR3 nucleotides read TGCAGTGCTAGATCCAGTAGTGGGAATGAAAAACTGTTTTTT.

The table lists this clonotype with many counts. The rearrangement joins TRBV7-2 to TRBJ2-1; possibly TRBD2 for D (5 bases). The ends were cut back, 1 base at V and 0 bases at J, with 10 bases in the middle. The CDR3 extends over 16 amino acids. Germline V gene sequence: CDR1 SGHTA, CDR2 FQGNSA. The chain's CDR3 is CASSLVGISSYNEQFF. The CDR3 DNA is TGTGCCAGCAGCTTAGTCGGGATTAGCTCCTACAATGAGCAGTTCTTC.

In its sample, this clonotype was seen a few times. The chain's CDR3 is CASSLVTSGSNEQFF. The CDR3 region has the DNA TGTGCCAGCAGCTTAGTGACTAGCGGGAGCAATGAGCAGTTCTTC. The V gene is TRBV7-6, the J gene TRBJ2-1, with 12 nucleotides matching TRBD2. This CDR3 is 15 amino acids long. With V trimmed by 1 base and J by 6 bases, 1 base remained unmatched. The germline V gene encodes CDR1 SGHVS and CDR2 FNYEAQ.

Many counts were recorded for this clonotype. The chain employs TRBV11-3 and TRBJ2-1; D uncertain. CDR3 size: 13 residues. Trimming pared 5 bases from V and 4 bases from J, leaving 9 bases between. Germline CDR1 reads SGHNT; CDR2 reads YENEEA. CDR3 sequence: CASSRVTYNEQFF. CDR3 nucleotides: TGTGCCAGCAGCCGGGTTACTTACAATGAGCAGTTCTTC.

The rearrangement joins TRBV24-1 to TRBJ2-3, with TRBD1 identical over 10 bases. The CDR3 has 16 amino acids. Losses at the gene ends were 0 bases for V and 2 bases for J; bases not matched to a gene: 1. The germline V gene has CDR1 KGHDR and CDR2 SFDVKD. The CDR3 protein is CATSDLGTGDTDTQYF. DNA of the CDR3: TGTGCCACCAGTGATTTGGGGACAGGGGACACAGATACGCAGTATTTT.